This TCR beta chain was found in a study of T cells in Graves' hyperthyroidism and ophthalmopathy. Study-wide points: Most thyroid-expanded clonotypes above 0.001 were also found in blood.

In its sample, this clonotype was seen many times. Its antigen remains unknown. Trimming removed 2 bases from V and 2 bases from J, with 3 bases in between. Germline CDR1 MDHEN, CDR2 SYDVKM. The CDR3 has 12 amino acids. RNA transcripts gave rise to amplified TCR beta CDR3 regions. RT-PCR in the first round (using the HTBI primer set) targeted the TCR CDR3. TCRdb analysed the multiplex PCR reads with MiXCR anew, one entry per CDR3 protein. The sample comprises about 380,000 distinct CDR3 sequences, around 14% of which are singletons, and approximately 10% rests with the top ten. The specimen sequenced was blood. The receptor's source is a woman aged 55-69 years with Graves' hyperthyroidism. The chain links TRBV28 to TRBJ1-1, with no clear D. The CDR3 sequence is CASSLVNTEAFF. The CDR3 DNA is TGTGCCAGCAGTTTAGTCAACACTGAAGCTTTCTTT.